A selection of T cell receptor beta chains follows, all from one sample in a study of siplizumab effects on memory and regulatory T cells. The protocol was immunoSEQ multiplex PCR, while the TCRdb copy is restricted to in-frame clones and leaves out a portion. This table holds 85,000 to 130,000 clones, roughly 94% found once. Material: Tregs sorted from blood. The receptors were gathered from a human donor in good health. Both conserved end residues are trimmed from each CDR3. Clone size appears in some rows only: once, few, many, or a class for an expanded clone.

v_call: TRBV18; clone_size: NA; j_call: TRBJ1-1; cdr3_aa: ASSPDEKMNTEAF
v_call: TRBV29-1; clone_size: once; j_call: TRBJ2-2; cdr3_aa: SVEVTGELF
v_call: TRBV5-5; clone_size: NA; j_call: TRBJ1-1; cdr3_aa: ASSMGQGRIMNTEAF
v_call: TRBV5-1; clone_size: NA; j_call: TRBJ2-3; cdr3_aa: ASSLYGDTQY
v_call: TRBV10-2; clone_size: NA; j_call: TRBJ2-3; cdr3_aa: ASRETSGIPDTQY
v_call: TRBV7-9; clone_size: NA; j_call: TRBJ1-1; cdr3_aa: ASSLLGRNTEAF
v_call: TRBV5-1; clone_size: NA; j_call: TRBJ2-1; cdr3_aa: ASSVDRVDEQF
v_call: TRBV14; clone_size: NA; j_call: TRBJ1-5; cdr3_aa: ASSRSGNQPQH
v_call: TRBV27; clone_size: NA; j_call: TRBJ2-7; cdr3_aa: ASKGGRGISYEQY
v_call: TRBV6-5; clone_size: NA; j_call: TRBJ1-1; cdr3_aa: ASSYSTVNTEAF
v_call: TRBV5-1; clone_size: NA; j_call: TRBJ2-7; cdr3_aa: ASSHKRIAGGTYEQY
v_call: TRBV28; clone_size: NA; j_call: TRBJ2-2; cdr3_aa: ASRGPSLGELF
v_call: TRBV5-1; clone_size: NA; j_call: TRBJ1-2; cdr3_aa: ASSPGHFGYT
v_call: TRBV5-1; clone_size: NA; j_call: TRBJ2-5; cdr3_aa: ASSSGAPQETQY